A single sample is the source of the 16 T cell receptor beta chains below, sequenced in a study of CD8+ T cells in alopecia areata. cDNA reverse transcribed from extracted RNA served as the sequencing template. Clones were sequenced by immunoSEQ multiplex PCR, and TCRdb holds only the in-frame ones, with some missing. The repertoire holds about 150,000 clones, around 50% seen once, with around 6.6% in the top ten. This specimen was CD4+ T cells sorted from blood, taken at week 0. The source is a human donor with alopecia areata.

The chain is built from TRBV15 and TRBJ1-1; D uncertain. The germline gives CDR1 LNHNV, CDR2 YYDKDF (reference sequence). V gave up 0 bases and J gave up 5 bases, with 16 bases separating them. This CDR3 spans 16 amino acids. CDR3 bases: TGTGCCACCAGCAGAGAGGGCCCCGCAAATAGGACTGAAGCTTTCTTT. It is translated as CATSREGPANRTEAFF.

The gene calls are TRBV2 and TRBJ2-6, with 7 bases that match TRBD1. The germline gives CDR1 SNHLY, CDR2 FYNNEI. The V and J ends lost 5 bases and 0 bases, in that order; junction bases with no gene match: 7. The CDR3 has 17 residues. The CDR3 loop reads CASSRDRANSGANVLTF. Written as DNA, the CDR3 is TGTGCCAGCAGTCGTGACAGGGCGAACTCTGGGGCCAACGTCCTGACTTTC.

This clone was counted a few times. This chain connects TRBV10-3 to TRBJ2-2; D possibly corresponds to TRBD2 (6 bases). Germline loops: CDR1 ENHRY, CDR2 SYGVKD. The CDR3 is 16 amino acids. The V and J ends lost 3 bases and 1 base respectively, with 12 bases between them. CDR3: CAISDGSGQNTGELFF. The CDR3 DNA follows: TGTGCCATCAGTGATGGTAGCGGACAGAACACCGGGGAGCTGTTTTTT.

This chain links TRBV9 with TRBJ1-5, with D uncertain. Germline values: CDR1 SGDLS, CDR2 YYNGEE. CDR3 length equals 12 residues. Trimming shortened V by 7 bases and J by 0 bases, and 5 bases separated the two germline ends. Written as DNA, the CDR3 is TGTGCCAGCGGCAATAGCAATCAGCCCCAGCATTTT. It yields the protein CASGNSNQPQHF. The whole variable domain, remainder taken from reference TRBV9 and TRBJ1-5, is DSGVTQTPKHLITATGQRVTLRCSPRSGDLSVYWYQQSLDQGLQFLIQYYNGEERAKGNILERFSAQQFPDLHSELNLSSLELGDSALYFCASGNSNQPQHFGDGTRLSIL.

This clone was counted between two and nine times. J is TRBJ1-5 and V is TRBV6-1, with D uncertain. The V end was cut by 6 bases, the J end by 3 bases, with 9 bases between. Per the germline V gene, CDR1 is MNHNS and CDR2 is SASEGT. The CDR3 runs to 13 residues. This CDR3 reads CASRQRSNQPQHF. The DNA for the CDR3 is TGTGCCAGCAGGCAGCGCTCCAATCAGCCCCAGCATTTT.

The J gene is TRBJ2-1, the V gene TRBV6-1, with D possibly being TRBD1 or TRBD2 (5 bases each). The CDR3 length is 13 residues. Trimming took off 4 bases at V and 4 bases at J, with 8 bases between the two ends. Germline CDR1 is MNHNS and CDR2 is SASEGT. This chain's CDR3 is CASSGDGYNEQFF. In DNA form, the CDR3 reads TGTGCCAGCAGTGGGGACGGGTACAATGAGCAGTTCTTC.

J is TRBJ1-2 and V is TRBV4-2; a possible D gene is TRBD1 (6 bases). Germline lookup yields CDR1 LGHNA and CDR2 YNFKEQ. The CDR3 has 14 residues. The V and J ends lost 0 bases and 8 bases respectively, with 13 bases between them. CDR3: CASSQDKKGGGYTF. In DNA, the CDR3 is TGTGCCAGCAGCCAAGACAAGAAGGGGGGAGGCTACACCTTC.

The rearrangement uses TRBV7-2 and TRBJ2-5; no definite D call. V was pared by 5 bases and J by 8 bases, with 9 bases between. This CDR3 region has 11 residues. Germline loops: CDR1 SGHTA, CDR2 FQGNSA. The CDR3 here is CASSLLGTQYF. The CDR3, as DNA: TGTGCCAGCAGCCTTCTCGGTACCCAGTACTTC.

This chain joins TRBV2 and TRBJ2-5; the D gene is possibly TRBD1 (6 bases). V was clipped by 0 bases and J by 11 bases, with 10 bases between them. The germline V gene encodes CDR1 SNHLY and CDR2 FYNNEI. The CDR3 runs to 12 residues. CDR3 in DNA: TGTGCCAGCAGTGAAGCGGGGACACTTCAGTACTTC. It is translated as CASSEAGTLQYF.

This chain joins TRBV12-5 and TRBJ2-1, with TRBD2 matching over 10 bases. Trimming cost V 8 bases and J 10 bases; bases outside gene matches: 8. The CDR3 is 13 amino acids. Germline V gene lookup returns CDR1 LGHNT and CDR2 FRNRAP. The CDR3 bases are TGTGCTAGTAGTCCTTTAGCGGGGGGAGAGCAGTTCTTC. Translated, it gives CASSPLAGGEQFF.

V is TRBV7-9 and J is TRBJ1-1, with 7 positions matching TRBD1. The CDR3 extends over 13 amino acids. Losses at the gene ends were 1 base for V and 4 bases for J; bases not matched to a gene: 0. Looked up from germline, CDR1 is SEHNR and CDR2 is FQNEAQ (reference sequence). The CDR3 sequence: CASSLDRGTEAFF. The CDR3 nucleotides are TGTGCCAGCAGCTTAGACAGGGGCACTGAAGCTTTCTTT.

The V call is TRBV7-2, the J call TRBJ2-7, with unresolved D. Trimming pared 1 base from V and 5 bases from J, leaving 9 bases between. The germline gives CDR1 SGHTA, CDR2 FQGNSA. This CDR3 has 13 residues. Written as DNA, the CDR3 is TGTGCCAGCAGCTTAGGTGGGTTCGACGAGCAGTACTTC. Amino acid sequence: CASSLGGFDEQYF.

This clone has more than one count but fewer than ten. The CDR3 region is CASSSDPADIQYF. CDR3 bases: TGTGCCAGCAGCTCGGACCCCGCCGACATTCAGTACTTC. This chain uses TRBV7-2 with TRBJ2-4; D not certain. This CDR3 has 13 amino acids. V lost 4 bases and J 8 bases, leaving 12 bases between the germline ends. The germline CDR1 and CDR2 sequences are SGHTA and FQGNSA.

J is TRBJ1-1 and V is TRBV5-4; the D is unclear. V lost 4 bases to trimming and J lost 3 bases, with 13 bases between them. Germline V CDR1 and CDR2: SGHNT, YYREEE (reference sequence). There are 14 residues in the CDR3. In DNA form, the CDR3 reads TGTGCCAGCAGCCCCAGAACGCGGGACACTGAAGCTTTCTTT. It translates to CASSPRTRDTEAFF.

The chain links TRBV30 to TRBJ1-1; perhaps TRBD1 as D (6 bases). The CDR3 loop spans 11 amino acids. Germline V lookup: CDR1 GTSNPN, CDR2 SVGIG (reference sequence). Trimming shortened V by 1 base and J by 9 bases, and 9 bases separated the two germline ends. The CDR3 spells CAWSADRQAFF. As DNA, the CDR3 is TGTGCCTGGAGTGCTGACAGGCAAGCTTTCTTT.

V and J are TRBV11-2 and TRBJ2-1; D perhaps matches TRBD1 (6 bases). V lost 5 bases to trimming and J lost 8 bases, with 13 bases between them. The CDR3 has 13 amino acids. The germline V gene encodes CDR1 SGHAT and CDR2 FQNNGV. CDR3 in amino acids: CASSNQGFYEQFF. The CDR3 nucleotides read TGTGCCAGCAGCAACCAGGGGTTTTATGAGCAGTTCTTC.